The 7 T cell receptor beta chains listed next were all sequenced from one sample in a study of regulatory T cells in long-lasting Graves disease. Relying on iRepertoire HTBI primers and Arm-PCR of CDR3 regions, the team built TCR beta libraries. MiXCR, run by TCRdb on the multiplex PCR reads, gives a single entry per CDR3 protein. The sample holds about 470,000 distinct CDR3 sequences, roughly 15% seen once. Time point meaning: newly diagnosed GD, antithyroid drugs for less than 3 months. The TCR library was prepared using RNA isolated from PBMCs. This sample also appeared in a second study, on T cells in Graves' hyperthyroidism and ophthalmopathy.

The source was peripheral blood mononuclear cells (PBMCs), collected at new diagnosis, from a patient treated with antithyroid drugs. The receptors were sampled from a man aged 40-55 years with Graves disease.

At least ten counts were recorded for this clonotype. The CDR3 here is CAISDRASYEQYF. The CDR3, as DNA: TGTGCCATCTCCGACAGGGCGTCCTACGAGCAGTACTTC. This rearrangement joins TRBV10-3 to TRBJ2-7, with 7 bases that match TRBD1. J was trimmed by 1 base and V by 8 bases; bases with no gene match: 5. The CDR3 sequence is 13 residues long. Per germline, CDR1 ENHRY and CDR2 SYGVKD.

Ten or more counts support this clonotype. This chain joins TRBV24-1 and TRBJ2-7, with D perhaps matching TRBD1 or TRBD2 (5 bases each). There are 13 residues in the CDR3. Trimming removed 4 bases at V and 0 bases at J, with 6 bases between. Germline V CDR1 and CDR2: KGHDR, SFDVKD. The DNA of the CDR3 is TGTGCCACCAGTGAGGGACCCTCCTACGAGCAGTACTTC. Translation: CATSEGPSYEQYF.

This clonotype has a count of ten or more. The rearrangement uses TRBV20-1 and TRBJ2-2; 15 positions agree with TRBD2. This CDR3 comprises 18 residues. Germline CDR1 reads DFQATT; CDR2 reads SNEGSKA (reference sequence). V shed 1 base and J 4 bases; nucleotides not matched to a gene: 7. CDR3 residues: CSARGRTSGRGGTGELFF. CDR3 nucleotides: TGCAGTGCTAGAGGGAGGACTAGCGGGAGGGGCGGCACCGGGGAGCTGTTTTTT.

This clonotype was counted between two and nine times. The gene calls are TRBV29-1 and TRBJ1-1; no clear D gene. The germline CDR1 and CDR2 sequences are SQVTM and ANQGSEA. The V gene lost 4 bases and the J gene lost 0 bases, with 9 bases spanning the gap. The CDR3 extends over 13 amino acids. CDR3 nucleotide sequence: TGCAGCGTTGTACGCGGCCTGAACACTGAAGCTTTCTTT. Protein sequence: CSVVRGLNTEAFF. The full variable domain, completed using reference TRBV29-1 and TRBJ1-1, is SAVISQKPSRDICQRGTSLTIQCQVDSQVTMMFWYRQQPGQSLTLIATANQGSEATYESGFVIDKFPISRPNLTFSTLTVSNMSPEDSSIYLCSVVRGLNTEAFFGQGTRLTVV.

This sequence joins TRBV7-9 and TRBJ1-2; a possible D gene is TRBD1 (5 bases). The germline gives CDR1 SEHNR, CDR2 FQNEAQ (reference sequence). Between the trimmed V and J ends, which lost 5 bases and 0 bases, there was a span of 19 bases. The CDR3 has 17 amino acids. The CDR3 sequence: CASSPGTVIIANYGYTF. In DNA, the CDR3 is TGTGCCAGCAGCCCCGGGACGGTTATCATAGCTAACTATGGCTACACCTTC.

This clonotype was picked up many times. The rearrangement uses TRBV28 and TRBJ2-5, with D perhaps TRBD2 (5 bases). Trimming left V 10 bases short and J 4 bases short, with 22 bases between. The CDR3 totals 15 residues. Per germline, CDR1 MDHEN and CDR2 SYDVKM. CDR3: CATTAGQHEGETQYF. The DNA of the CDR3 is TGTGCCACGACTGCGGGCCAACACGAAGGAGAGACCCAGTACTTC.

This clonotype was observed a single time. A read error may be the cause here, since a much bigger clone is one base away. The chain recombines TRBV11-2 with TRBJ2-1; D is uncertain. The CDR3 is made up of 13 amino acids. V was shortened by 5 bases and J by 10 bases, with 15 bases between the two germline ends. Germline V gene lookup returns CDR1 SGHAT and CDR2 FQNNGV. CDR3 nucleotide sequence: TGTGCCAGCAGCCCCCTCGTGGGTTCCGAGCAGTTCTTC. Protein product: CASSPLVGSEQFF.